The rows below give T cell receptor beta chains drawn from one sample of a study of technical replicates of blood from a handful of donors. Profiling relied on immunoSEQ multiplex PCR, and the TCRdb table lists in-frame clones only, not all of them. The sample includes around 85,000 clones, roughly 94% of them seen just once. Sequences were obtained from T cells isolated from PBMCs. The receptor set was obtained from a human donor in good health. CDR3s include the opening cysteine and the closing phenylalanine or tryptophan. D genes are given only for firm matches. Size is stated for part of the rows, as once, few or many counts, or as a class when the clone is expanded.

-	TRBJ2-1	TRBD1	TRBV9	TGTGCCAGCAGCGTAACTTCGGGACAGGGTATCAATGAGCAGTTCTTC	CASSVTSGQGINEQFF
-	TRBJ2-5	TRBD2	TRBV4-1	TGCGCCAGCAGCCAAGAAGCTAGCGGGATCCAAGAGACCCAGTACTTC	CASSQEASGIQETQYF
-	TRBJ2-7	-	TRBV10-3	TGTGCCATCAGTGACACTTCCTACGAGCAGTACTTC	CAISDTSYEQYF
-	TRBJ2-3	TRBD2	TRBV18	TGTGCCAGCTCACCCAGGGCTAGCGGGGGTCCGGGAGATACGCAGTATTTT	CASSPRASGGPGDTQYF
once	TRBJ2-3	TRBD1	TRBV28	TGTGCCAGCCACTCTGGACAGGGGACAGATACGCAGTATTTT	CASHSGQGTDTQYF
-	TRBJ1-1	-	TRBV7-2	TGTGCCAGCCGGAAAGAGGGGAACACTGAAGCTTTCTTT	CASRKEGNTEAFF
once	TRBJ2-3	TRBD1	TRBV27	TGTGCCAGCAGAACAGGGGGTAGCACAGATACGCAGTATTTT	CASRTGGSTDTQYF
-	TRBJ1-3	TRBD1	TRBV5-1	TGCGCCAGCAGCGAGGGGGCGGTTGGAAACACCATATATTTT	CASSEGAVGNTIYF
-	TRBJ1-5	-	TRBV6-1	TGTGCCAGCAGTGAATCCTATCAGCCCCAGCATTTT	CASSESYQPQHF
-	TRBJ2-7	-	TRBV6-1	TGTGCCAGCAGTGAATATCGGGGAAGCTACGAGCAGTACTTC	CASSEYRGSYEQYF
-	TRBJ1-6	-	TRBV4-1	TGCGCCAGCAGCAAGCGCCTACGGGAACCCAATTCACCCCTCCACTTT	CASSKRLREPNSPLHF
-	TRBJ2-3	TRBD1	TRBV6-1	TGTGCCAGCAACGCACAGGGGTTTGGGGCAGATACGCAGTATTTT	CASNAQGFGADTQYF
-	TRBJ1-5	-	TRBV28	TGTGCCAGCAGTTTGTCGAGTGTGGAGCCCCAGCATTTT	CASSLSSVEPQHF
-	TRBJ2-5	TRBD1	TRBV28	TGTGCCAGCAGGGACGGGACGACAGGGGAGACCCAGTACTTC	CASRDGTTGETQYF
-	TRBJ2-7	TRBD2	TRBV2	TGTGCCAGCAGTGAAGTGGGCGGGAGGGCTTTCTACGAGCAGTACTTC	CASSEVGGRAFYEQYF
-	TRBJ2-1	-	TRBV9	TGTGCCAGCAGCGTAGGAGTCAGGGATAAGGTGGATGAGCAGTTCTTC	CASSVGVRDKVDEQFF
-	TRBJ1-1	TRBD1	TRBV7-2	TGTGCCAGCACCCGTCGGACAGGATCTTTGAACACTGAAGCTTTCTTT	CASTRRTGSLNTEAFF
-	TRBJ2-1	-	TRBV7-2	TGTGCCACCAAAGCGGTGTCCAATGAGCAGTTCTTC	CATKAVSNEQFF
-	TRBJ2-3	-	TRBV28	TGTGCCAGCAGTTCGTCTTGGCTTTTAAACGGGACACCTCTCAACACAGATACGCAGTATTTT	CASSSSWLLNGTPLNTDTQYF
-	TRBJ1-5	-	TRBV6-5	TGTGCCAGCAGCGGACGGGAGAGGCAGCCCCAGCATTTT	CASSGRERQPQHF
-	TRBJ2-7	-	TRBV19	TGTGCCAGTAGTTCTTCCCGGAGCTCCTACGAGCAGTACTTC	CASSSSRSSYEQYF
-	TRBJ2-2	TRBD2	TRBV18	TGTGCCAGCTCACCACGGGAGGGCGCGTTGCACGGGGAGCTGTTTTTT	CASSPREGALHGELFF
-	TRBJ1-3	-	TRBV5-1	TGCGCCAGCAGCTTCGGGGGATCTGGAAACACCATATATTTT	CASSFGGSGNTIYF
-	TRBJ1-3	-	TRBV30	TGTGCCTGGAGTGAAGGGTACGGGGTCCAGTCCGGAAACACCATATATTTT	CAWSEGYGVQSGNTIYF
few	TRBJ2-7	TRBD2	TRBV11-3	TGTGCCAGCAGCTTAAGCGGGGGGGCCTACGAGCAGTACTTC	CASSLSGGAYEQYF
-	TRBJ2-7	-	TRBV6-6	TGTGCCAGCACCGCGGGGGCGGGATACGAGCAGTACTTC	CASTAGAGYEQYF
-	TRBJ1-2	-	TRBV5-1	TGCGCCAGCAGTTTTGACCTCAGGGATGGCTACACCTTC	CASSFDLRDGYTF
-	TRBJ2-1	-	TRBV5-1	TGCGCCAGCAGCGGCTCCCATGAGCAGTTCTTC	CASSGSHEQFF
-	TRBJ2-7	-	TRBV4-1	TGCGCCAGCAGCCAAGATTCAGGCGAGCAGTACTTC	CASSQDSGEQYF
-	TRBJ2-4	TRBD2	TRBV5-1	TGCGCCAGCAGCTTAGGGACTAGCGGGAGAGGTAACATTCAGTACTTC	CASSLGTSGRGNIQYF
-	TRBJ2-5	-	TRBV18	TGTGCCAGCTCGACTCAAGAGACCCAGTACTTC	CASSTQETQYF
-	TRBJ1-2	TRBD1	TRBV4-1	TGCGCCAGCAGCCAGCCGGGACAGGGTCCAGGAGGCTACACCTTC	CASSQPGQGPGGYTF
-	TRBJ2-1	-	TRBV18	TGTGCCAGCTCACCTGGACAGTTGTTCAATGAGCAGTTCTTC	CASSPGQLFNEQFF
-	TRBJ2-7	-	TRBV27	TGTGCCAGCAGCTACGGAGTCTCCTACGAGCAGTACTTC	CASSYGVSYEQYF
-	TRBJ1-2	-	TRBV20-1	TGCAGTGCTAGATCGGACTATGGCTACACCTTC	CSARSDYGYTF
-	TRBJ1-2	TRBD1	TRBV7-8	TGTGCCAGCAGCTCAAACCGGGACAGGGGTGCCTATGGCTACACCTTC	CASSSNRDRGAYGYTF
-	TRBJ1-1	-	TRBV6-1	TGTGCCTCTTTGAAGGGGGAGAACACTGAAGCTTTCTTT	CASLKGENTEAFF
-	TRBJ1-5	TRBD1	TRBV2	TGTGCCAGCAGTGATTACAGGGGGCTCAGTCAGCCCCAGCATTTT	CASSDYRGLSQPQHF
-	TRBJ2-1	-	TRBV11-2	TGTGCCAGCAGCTTAAGACTCAACTACAATGAGCAGTTCTTC	CASSLRLNYNEQFF
once	TRBJ1-1	-	TRBV11-2	TGTGCCAGCAGCTTAGGATCCTTCGGGGGGACTGAAGCTTTCTTT	CASSLGSFGGTEAFF
-	TRBJ1-5	TRBD1	TRBV6-5	TGTGCCACTAGACAGGGGAATCAGCCCCAGCATTTT	CATRQGNQPQHF
-	TRBJ2-3	TRBD2	TRBV4-1	TGCGCCAGCAGCGGCCCCCCGGGACTAGCGGGTGGAGATACGCAGTATTTT	CASSGPPGLAGGDTQYF
-	TRBJ2-1	TRBD2	TRBV5-1	TGCGCCAGCAGCTTATACGGGAGGGCCTTAGATGAGCAGTTCTTC	CASSLYGRALDEQFF